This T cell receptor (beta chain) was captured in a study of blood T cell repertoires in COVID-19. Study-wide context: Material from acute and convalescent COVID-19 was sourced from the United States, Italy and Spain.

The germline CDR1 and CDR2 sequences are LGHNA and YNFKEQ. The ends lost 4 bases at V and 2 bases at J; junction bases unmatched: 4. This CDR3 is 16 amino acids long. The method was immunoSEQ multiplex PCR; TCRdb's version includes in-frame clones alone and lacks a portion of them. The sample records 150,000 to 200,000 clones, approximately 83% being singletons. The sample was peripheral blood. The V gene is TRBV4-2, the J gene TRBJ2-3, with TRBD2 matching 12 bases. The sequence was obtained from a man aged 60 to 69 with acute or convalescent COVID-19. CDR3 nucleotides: TGTGCCAGCAGCCCCCTAGCGGGAGGGCCCACAGATACGCAGTATTTT. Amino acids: CASSPLAGGPTDTQYF.